The 11 T cell receptor beta chains below were found in one sample sequenced in a study of PD-1 blockade in classical Hodgkin lymphoma. Relapses following autologous stem cell transplantation were seen in all patients, with brentuximab vedotin exposure varying. Sequencing was performed with immunoSEQ multiplex PCR; in TCRdb, only in-frame clones are kept and a portion is missing. Among around 40,000 clones listed, about two thirds were seen once. The specimen was peripheral blood mononuclear cells (PBMCs), collected at baseline. The receptors derive from a human donor with classical Hodgkin lymphoma.

This chain links TRBV5-1 with TRBJ2-2; D unclear. The CDR3 loop spans 16 amino acids. Trimming removed 1 base from V and 4 bases from J, with 14 bases in between. Germline CDR1 is SGHRS and CDR2 is YFSETQ. The CDR3 loop reads CASSLLGQVGTGELFF. The CDR3 DNA follows: TGCGCCAGCAGCTTGTTGGGTCAGGTTGGCACCGGGGAGCTGTTTTTT.

This sequence joins TRBV11-3 and TRBJ2-3; no definite D call. Germline lookup yields CDR1 SGHNT and CDR2 YENEEA. Trimming pared 0 bases from V and 5 bases from J, leaving 9 bases between. The length of the CDR3 is 14 residues. The CDR3 loop reads CASSLDSAQDTQYF. The CDR3 DNA sequence: TGTGCCAGCAGCTTAGACTCCGCCCAAGATACGCAGTATTTT.

This clone has just one count. The V gene is TRBV19, the J gene TRBJ2-2; 7 bases align to TRBD2. Germline CDR1 is LNHDA and CDR2 is SQIVND (reference sequence). This CDR3 is built from 14 residues. Losses at the gene ends were 3 bases for V and 5 bases for J; bases not matched to a gene: 3. CDR3 in amino acids: CASSILGGTGELFF. The CDR3 DNA follows: TGTGCCAGTAGTATCCTGGGGGGGACCGGGGAGCTGTTTTTT.

This clone occurred a few times. The same CDR3 can be traced to other DNA sequences in this sample. The CDR3 loop is CASSITLNTEAFF. DNA of the CDR3: TGTGCCAGTAGTATTACACTGAACACTGAAGCTTTCTTT. The chain recombines TRBV19 with TRBJ1-1; D is unresolved. Germline values: CDR1 LNHDA, CDR2 SQIVND (reference sequence). Trimming took 3 bases from V and 0 from J, leaving 5 bases between them. The CDR3 is 13 residues long.

The chain has TRBV4-3 and TRBJ1-2, with D tentatively TRBD1 (6 bases). The V gene lost 0 bases and the J gene lost 6 bases, with 23 bases spanning the gap. There are 18 residues in the CDR3. The V gene's germline CDR1 is LGHNA and CDR2 YSLEER. The CDR3 here is CASSQETAPQQGLHGYTF. In DNA form, the CDR3 reads TGCGCCAGCAGCCAAGAAACGGCTCCTCAACAGGGCCTCCATGGCTACACCTTC.

The chain is built from TRBV13 and TRBJ2-5; a possible D gene is TRBD2 (7 bases). The V end lost 5 bases, the J end lost 2 bases, and 12 bases lay between the germline ends. The V gene's germline CDR1 is PRHDT and CDR2 FYEKMQ (reference sequence). This CDR3 contains 14 residues. The CDR3 DNA is TGTGCCAGCAGCGGGGAGGGGGATCAAGAGACCCAGTACTTC. It codes for CASSGEGDQETQYF. Using reference TRBV13 and TRBJ2-5 for the parts outside the CDR3, the full variable domain is AAGVIQSPRHLIKEKRETATLKCYPIPRHDTVYWYQQGPGQDPQFLISFYEKMQSDKGSIPDRFSAQQFSDYHSELNMSSLELGDSALYFCASSGEGDQETQYFGPGTRLLVL.

V is TRBV5-6 and J is TRBJ2-1, with D perhaps matching TRBD2 (6 bases). CDR1 is SGHDT, CDR2 YYEEEE, per germline. The V end was cut by 4 bases, the J end by 6 bases, with 8 bases between. The CDR3 loop spans 12 amino acids. Here the CDR3 DNA reads TGTGCCAGCAGCGGGACTGTCAATGAGCAGTTCTTC. Protein: CASSGTVNEQFF.

The chain joins TRBV29-1 to TRBJ2-3; 7 nucleotides agree with TRBD2. Trimming at V came to 4 bases and at J to 7 bases, leaving 8 bases not matched to a gene. CDR1 is SQVTM, CDR2 ANQGSEA, per germline. The CDR3 spans 13 residues. CDR3 sequence reads: CSVARGRGNTQYF. Written as DNA, the CDR3 is TGCAGCGTTGCCCGCGGGAGAGGGAATACGCAGTATTTT.

The rearrangement joins TRBV7-3 to TRBJ2-5; D perhaps matches TRBD2 (6 bases). V was pared by 5 bases and J by 2 bases, with 9 bases between. The CDR3 totals 13 residues. Germline CDR1 reads SGHTA; CDR2 reads FQGTGA. CDR3 coding DNA: TGTGCCAGCAGCCGGGACTTACAAGAGACCCAGTACTTC. Translation gives CASSRDLQETQYF.

V usage is TRBV28 and J usage is TRBJ1-1; TRBD1 matches 10 bases. The CDR3 length is 16 residues. V was clipped by 5 bases and J by 4 bases; unmatched bases: 10. Germline V lookup: CDR1 MDHEN, CDR2 SYDVKM. For the CDR3, the DNA is TGTGCCAGCAGTCTGACAGGGGGCGCGCTCATCACTGAAGCTTTCTTT. Translating it yields CASSLTGGALITEAFF.

CDR3 sequence (DNA): TGTGCCAGCAGTCCAAAATGGGGGCTCTATGGCTACACCTTC. It encodes CASSPKWGLYGYTF. J is TRBJ1-2 and V is TRBV2; tentative D call: TRBD1 (6 bases). The CDR3 loop spans 14 amino acids. Germline V lookup: CDR1 SNHLY, CDR2 FYNNEI. The V end lost 5 bases, the J end lost 4 bases, and 14 bases lay between the germline ends.